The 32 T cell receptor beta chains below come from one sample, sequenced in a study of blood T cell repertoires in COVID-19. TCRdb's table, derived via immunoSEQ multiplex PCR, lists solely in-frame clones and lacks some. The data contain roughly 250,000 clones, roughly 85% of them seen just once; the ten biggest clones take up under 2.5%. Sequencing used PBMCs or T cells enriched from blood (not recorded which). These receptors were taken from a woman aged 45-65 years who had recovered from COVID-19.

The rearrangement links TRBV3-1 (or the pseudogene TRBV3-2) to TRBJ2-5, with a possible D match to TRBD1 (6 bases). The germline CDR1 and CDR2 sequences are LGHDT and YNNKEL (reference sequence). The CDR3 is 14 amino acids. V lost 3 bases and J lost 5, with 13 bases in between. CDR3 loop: CASSHFGRGETQYF. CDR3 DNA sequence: TGTGCCAGCAGCCATTTTGGCAGGGGTGAGACCCAGTACTTC.

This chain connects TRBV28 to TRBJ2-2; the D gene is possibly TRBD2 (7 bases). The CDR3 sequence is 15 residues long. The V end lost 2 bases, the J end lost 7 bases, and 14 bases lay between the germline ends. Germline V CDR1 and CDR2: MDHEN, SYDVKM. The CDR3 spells CASSLGGAHGGELFF. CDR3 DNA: TGTGCCAGCAGTTTAGGGGGGGCGCACGGCGGGGAGCTGTTTTTT. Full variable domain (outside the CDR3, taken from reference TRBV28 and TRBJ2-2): DVKVTQSSRYLVKRTGEKVFLECVQDMDHENMFWYRQDPGLGLRLIYFSYDVKMKEKGDIPEGYSVSREKKERFSLILESASTNQTSMYLCASSLGGAHGGELFFGEGSRLTVL.

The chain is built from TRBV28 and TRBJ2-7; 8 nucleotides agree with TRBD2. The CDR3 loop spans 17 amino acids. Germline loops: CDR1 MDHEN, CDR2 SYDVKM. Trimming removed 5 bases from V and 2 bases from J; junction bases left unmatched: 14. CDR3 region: CASSTAKGLAVAYEQYF. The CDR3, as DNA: TGTGCCAGCAGTACTGCTAAAGGACTAGCAGTTGCCTACGAGCAGTACTTC.

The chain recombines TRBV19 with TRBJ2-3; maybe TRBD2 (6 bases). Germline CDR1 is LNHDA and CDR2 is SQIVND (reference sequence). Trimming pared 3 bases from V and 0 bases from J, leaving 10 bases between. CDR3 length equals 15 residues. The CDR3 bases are TGTGCCAGTAGTATTCTAAGCGGGAGCACAGATACGCAGTATTTT. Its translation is CASSILSGSTDTQYF. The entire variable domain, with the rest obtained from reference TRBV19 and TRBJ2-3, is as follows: DGGITQSPKYLFRKEGQNVTLSCEQNLNHDAMYWYRQDPGQGLRLIYYSQIVNDFQKGDIAEGYSVSREKKESFPLTVTSAQKNPTAFYLCASSILSGSTDTQYFGPGTRLTVL.

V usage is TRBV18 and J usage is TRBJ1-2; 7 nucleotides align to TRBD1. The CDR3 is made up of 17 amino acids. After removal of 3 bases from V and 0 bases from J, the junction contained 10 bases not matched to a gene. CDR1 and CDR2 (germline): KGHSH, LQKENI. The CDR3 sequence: CASSPWTGQTANYGYTF. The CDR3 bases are TGTGCCAGCTCACCGTGGACAGGACAAACGGCTAACTATGGCTACACCTTC.

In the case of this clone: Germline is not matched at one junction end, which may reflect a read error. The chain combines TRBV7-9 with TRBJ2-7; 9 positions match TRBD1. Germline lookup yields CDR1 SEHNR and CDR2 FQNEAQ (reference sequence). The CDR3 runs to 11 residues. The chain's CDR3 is CASSRTGQGSF. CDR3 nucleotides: TGTGCCAGCAGCCGGACCGGACAGGGGTCCTTC.

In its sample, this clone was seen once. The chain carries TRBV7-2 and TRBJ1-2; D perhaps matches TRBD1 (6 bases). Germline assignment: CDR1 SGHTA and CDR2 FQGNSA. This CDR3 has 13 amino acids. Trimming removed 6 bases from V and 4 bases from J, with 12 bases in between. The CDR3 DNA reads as TGTGCCAGCAGGTCCGGACAGCCCTATGGCTACACCTTC. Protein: CASRSGQPYGYTF.

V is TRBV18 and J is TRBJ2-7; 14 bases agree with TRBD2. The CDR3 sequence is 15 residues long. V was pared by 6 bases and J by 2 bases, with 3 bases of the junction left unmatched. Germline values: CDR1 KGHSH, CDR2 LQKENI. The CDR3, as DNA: TGTGCCAGCTCGCGGACTAGCGGGAGGACCTACGAGCAGTACTTC. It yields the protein CASSRTSGRTYEQYF.

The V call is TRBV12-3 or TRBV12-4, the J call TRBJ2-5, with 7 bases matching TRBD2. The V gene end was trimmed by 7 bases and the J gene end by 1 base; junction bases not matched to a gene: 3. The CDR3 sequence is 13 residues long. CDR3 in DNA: TGTGCCAGCACAACTAGCGTCCAAGAGACCCAGTACTTC. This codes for CASTTSVQETQYF.

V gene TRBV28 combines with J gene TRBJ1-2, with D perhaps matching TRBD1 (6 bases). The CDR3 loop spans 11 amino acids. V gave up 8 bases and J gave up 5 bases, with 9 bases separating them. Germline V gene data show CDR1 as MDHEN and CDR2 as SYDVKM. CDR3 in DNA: TGTGCCAGCTCCGGACAGTATGGCTACACCTTC. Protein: CASSGQYGYTF.

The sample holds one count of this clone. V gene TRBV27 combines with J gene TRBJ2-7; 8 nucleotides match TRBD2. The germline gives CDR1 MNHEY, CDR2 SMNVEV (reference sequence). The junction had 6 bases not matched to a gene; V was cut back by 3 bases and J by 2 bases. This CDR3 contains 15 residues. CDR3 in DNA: TGTGCCAGCAGTTTCGCAGCGGGAGTAACCTACGAGCAGTACTTC. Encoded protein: CASSFAAGVTYEQYF.

In DNA form, the CDR3 reads TGTGCCTGGAGTGTAGGGGTGGGGACTGAAGCTTTCTTT. As protein: CAWSVGVGTEAFF. The chain combines TRBV30 with TRBJ1-1, with a tentative D call TRBD1 (5 bases). CDR1 and CDR2 (germline): GTSNPN, SVGIG (reference sequence). Between the trimmed V and J ends, which lost 0 bases and 5 bases, there was a span of 10 bases. This CDR3 has 13 amino acids.

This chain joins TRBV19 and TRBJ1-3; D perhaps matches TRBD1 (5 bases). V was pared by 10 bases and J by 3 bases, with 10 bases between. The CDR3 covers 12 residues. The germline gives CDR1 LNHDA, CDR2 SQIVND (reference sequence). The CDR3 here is CATRGLGNTIYF. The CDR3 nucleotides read TGTGCCACTAGGGGACTTGGAAACACCATATATTTT.

The CDR3 sequence is CASRPRGLWVNTEAFF. CDR3 in DNA: TGTGCCAGTAGGCCGAGGGGGCTCTGGGTGAACACTGAAGCTTTCTTT. V gene TRBV19 combines with J gene TRBJ1-1, with 7 bases fitting TRBD1. The CDR3 runs to 16 residues. J was trimmed by 0 bases and V by 6 bases; bases with no gene match: 10. CDR1 is LNHDA, CDR2 SQIVND, per germline (reference sequence).

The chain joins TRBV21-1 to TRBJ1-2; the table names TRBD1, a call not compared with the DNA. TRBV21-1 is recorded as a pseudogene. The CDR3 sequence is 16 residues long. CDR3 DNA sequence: TGTGCCAGCAGCAAATCTTGCACAGACCAAAACTATGGCTACACCTTC. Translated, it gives CASSKSCTDQNYGYTF.

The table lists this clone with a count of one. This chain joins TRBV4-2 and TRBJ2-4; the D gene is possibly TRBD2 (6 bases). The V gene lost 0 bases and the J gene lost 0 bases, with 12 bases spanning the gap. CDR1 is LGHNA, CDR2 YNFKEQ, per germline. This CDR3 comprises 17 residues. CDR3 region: CASSQEGGGIAKNIQYF. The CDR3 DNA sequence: TGTGCCAGCAGCCAAGAGGGGGGAGGTATAGCCAAAAACATTCAGTACTTC.

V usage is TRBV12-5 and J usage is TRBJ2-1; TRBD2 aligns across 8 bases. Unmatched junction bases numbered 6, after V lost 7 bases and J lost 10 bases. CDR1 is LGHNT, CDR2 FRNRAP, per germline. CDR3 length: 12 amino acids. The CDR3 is CASAGTSSEQFF. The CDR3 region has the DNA TGTGCTAGTGCAGGGACTAGTAGCGAGCAGTTCTTC.

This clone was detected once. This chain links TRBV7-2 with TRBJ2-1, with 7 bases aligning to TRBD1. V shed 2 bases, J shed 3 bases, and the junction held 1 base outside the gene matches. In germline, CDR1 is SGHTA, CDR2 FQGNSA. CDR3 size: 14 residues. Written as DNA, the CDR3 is TGTGCCAGCAGCTTACAGGGGGACTACAATGAGCAGTTCTTC. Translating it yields CASSLQGDYNEQFF.

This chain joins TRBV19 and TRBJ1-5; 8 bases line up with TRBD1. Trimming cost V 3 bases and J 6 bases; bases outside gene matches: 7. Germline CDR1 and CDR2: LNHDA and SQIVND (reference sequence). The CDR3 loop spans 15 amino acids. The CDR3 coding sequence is TGTGCCAGTAGTATGAGGGGGACAGGTGGTCAGCCCCAGCATTTT. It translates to CASSMRGTGGQPQHF. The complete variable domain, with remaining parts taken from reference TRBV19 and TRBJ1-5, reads DGGITQSPKYLFRKEGQNVTLSCEQNLNHDAMYWYRQDPGQGLRLIYYSQIVNDFQKGDIAEGYSVSREKKESFPLTVTSAQKNPTAFYLCASSMRGTGGQPQHFGDGTRLSIL.

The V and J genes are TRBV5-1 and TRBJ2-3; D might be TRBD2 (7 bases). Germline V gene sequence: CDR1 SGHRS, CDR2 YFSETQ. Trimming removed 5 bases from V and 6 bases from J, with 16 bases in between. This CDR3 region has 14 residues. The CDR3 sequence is CASSSGGIWDTQYF. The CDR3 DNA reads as TGCGCCAGCAGTTCGGGGGGCATTTGGGATACGCAGTATTTT.

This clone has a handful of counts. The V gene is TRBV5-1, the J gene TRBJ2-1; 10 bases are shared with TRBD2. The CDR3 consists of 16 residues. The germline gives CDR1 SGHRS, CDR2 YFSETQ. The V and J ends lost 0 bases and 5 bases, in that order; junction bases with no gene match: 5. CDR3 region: CASSLESGRVNNEQFF. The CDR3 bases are TGCGCCAGCAGCTTGGAAAGCGGGAGGGTCAACAATGAGCAGTTCTTC.

Here the CDR3 reads CASSSVTGPSYNEQFF. Here the CDR3 DNA reads TGTGCCAGCAGTTCTGTAACAGGCCCTAGCTACAATGAGCAGTTCTTC. The chain is built from TRBV27 and TRBJ2-1; D might be TRBD1 (5 bases). The germline CDR1 and CDR2 sequences are MNHEY and SMNVEV (reference sequence). The CDR3 covers 16 residues. Trimming took 4 bases from V and 3 from J, leaving 16 bases between them.

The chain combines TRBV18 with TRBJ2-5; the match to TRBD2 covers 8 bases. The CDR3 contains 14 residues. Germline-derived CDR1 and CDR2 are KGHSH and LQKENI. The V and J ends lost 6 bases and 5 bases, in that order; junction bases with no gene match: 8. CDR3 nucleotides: TGTGCCAGCTCCCTTAGCGGGAAAGGGGAGACCCAGTACTTC. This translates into CASSLSGKGETQYF.

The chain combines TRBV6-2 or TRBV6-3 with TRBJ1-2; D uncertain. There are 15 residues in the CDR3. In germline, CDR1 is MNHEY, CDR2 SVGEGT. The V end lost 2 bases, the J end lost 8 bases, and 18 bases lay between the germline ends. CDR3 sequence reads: CASSYAGRIGRGYTF. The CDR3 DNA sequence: TGTGCCAGCAGTTACGCAGGACGGATCGGGAGGGGCTACACCTTC.

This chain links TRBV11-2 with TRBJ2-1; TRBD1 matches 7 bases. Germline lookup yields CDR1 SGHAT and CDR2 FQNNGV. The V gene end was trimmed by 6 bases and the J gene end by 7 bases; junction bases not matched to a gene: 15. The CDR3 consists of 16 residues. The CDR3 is CASSLVYRGLWNEQFF. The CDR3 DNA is TGTGCCAGCAGTCTAGTTTACAGGGGCCTGTGGAATGAGCAGTTCTTC.

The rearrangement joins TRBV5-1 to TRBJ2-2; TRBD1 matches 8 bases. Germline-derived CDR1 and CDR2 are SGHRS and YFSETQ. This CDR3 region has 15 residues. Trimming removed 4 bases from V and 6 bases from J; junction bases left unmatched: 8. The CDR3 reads CASSIQGGAAGELFF. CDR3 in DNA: TGCGCCAGCAGCATACAGGGGGGTGCGGCCGGGGAGCTGTTTTTT.

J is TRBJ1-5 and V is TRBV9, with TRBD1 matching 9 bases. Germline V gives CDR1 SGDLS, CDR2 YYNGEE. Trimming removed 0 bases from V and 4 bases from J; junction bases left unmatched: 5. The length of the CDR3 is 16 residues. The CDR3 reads CASSVGGQGLNQPQHF. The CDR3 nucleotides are TGTGCCAGCAGCGTAGGTGGACAGGGGTTAAATCAGCCCCAGCATTTT.

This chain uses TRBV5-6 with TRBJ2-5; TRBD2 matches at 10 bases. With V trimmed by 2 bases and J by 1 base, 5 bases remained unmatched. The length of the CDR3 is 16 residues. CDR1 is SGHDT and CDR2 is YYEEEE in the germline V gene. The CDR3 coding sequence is TGTGCCAGCAGCTTAACCGGGACTAGCGTCCAAGAGACCCAGTACTTC. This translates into CASSLTGTSVQETQYF. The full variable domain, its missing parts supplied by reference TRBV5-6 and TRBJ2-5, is DAGVTQSPTHLIKTRGQQVTLRCSPKSGHDTVSWYQQALGQGPQFIFQYYEEEERQRGNFPDRFSGHQFPNYSSELNVNALLLGDSALYLCASSLTGTSVQETQYFGPGTRLLVL.

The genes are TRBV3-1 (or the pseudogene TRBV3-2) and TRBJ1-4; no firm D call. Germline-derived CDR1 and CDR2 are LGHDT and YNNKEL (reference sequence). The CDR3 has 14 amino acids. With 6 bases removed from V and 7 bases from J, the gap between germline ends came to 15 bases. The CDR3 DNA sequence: TGTGCCAGCAGTCTCTCGGGGTCGGGTGAAAAACTGTTTTTT. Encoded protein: CASSLSGSGEKLFF.

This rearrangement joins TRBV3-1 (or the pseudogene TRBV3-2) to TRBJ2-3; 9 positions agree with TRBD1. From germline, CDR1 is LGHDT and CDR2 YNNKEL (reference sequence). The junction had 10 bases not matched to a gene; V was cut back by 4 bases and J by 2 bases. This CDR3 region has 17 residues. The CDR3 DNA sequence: TGTGCCAGCAGCCTGGGACAGGGTGCACGTTTCACAGATACGCAGTATTTT. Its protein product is CASSLGQGARFTDTQYF.

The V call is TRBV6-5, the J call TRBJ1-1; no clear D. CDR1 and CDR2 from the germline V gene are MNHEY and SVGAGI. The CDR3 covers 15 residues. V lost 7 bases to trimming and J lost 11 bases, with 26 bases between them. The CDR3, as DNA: TGTGCCAGCAACCGCTACTATGGGAATGGACTAGTGGCTTTCTTT. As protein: CASNRYYGNGLVAFF.

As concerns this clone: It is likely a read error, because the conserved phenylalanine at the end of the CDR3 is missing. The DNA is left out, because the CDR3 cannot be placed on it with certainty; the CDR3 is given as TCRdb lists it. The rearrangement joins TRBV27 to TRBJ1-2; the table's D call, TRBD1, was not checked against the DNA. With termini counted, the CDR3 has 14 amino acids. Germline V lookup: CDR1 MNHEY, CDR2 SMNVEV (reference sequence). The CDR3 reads CASSLRGQGRKEIS.